The entry below describes one T cell receptor (beta chain). Stated time point: after dendritic cell vaccination, including at tumor progression/relapse. This sample was included in a study of glioma-infiltrating T cells after dendritic cell vaccination. Study details: The vaccine used monocyte-derived dendritic cells pulsed overnight with autologous tumor lysate.

Input was roughly 2.2 ug genomic DNA, or all available if less. The primer mix had 60 V beta and 13 J beta primers. Method: immunoSEQ multiplex PCR; TCRdb's copy keeps in-frame clones and lacks some. Of more than 9,000 clones listed, roughly 77% were seen once; the top ten hold over 40%. Germline V gives CDR1 MNHEY, CDR2 SMNVEV (reference sequence). The length of the CDR3 is 12 residues. Trimming cost V 5 bases and J 2 bases, with 5 bases left between them. V and J are TRBV27 and TRBJ2-3; D unresolved. This TCR came from a human donor with glioblastoma. The sequenced sample was blood, obtained after dendritic cell vaccination. CDR3 residues: CASSPTTDTQYF. The CDR3 nucleotides are TGTGCCAGCAGTCCTACCACAGATACGCAGTATTTT.